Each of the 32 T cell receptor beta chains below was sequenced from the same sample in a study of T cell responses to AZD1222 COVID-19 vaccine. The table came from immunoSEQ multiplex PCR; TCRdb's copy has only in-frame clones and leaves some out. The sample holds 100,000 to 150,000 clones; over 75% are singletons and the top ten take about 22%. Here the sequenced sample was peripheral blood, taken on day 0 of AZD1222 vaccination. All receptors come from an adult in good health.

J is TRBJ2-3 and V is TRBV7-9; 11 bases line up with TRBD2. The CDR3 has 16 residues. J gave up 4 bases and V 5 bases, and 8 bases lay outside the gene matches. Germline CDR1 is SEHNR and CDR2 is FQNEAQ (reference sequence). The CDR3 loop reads CASSPWASGGSDTQYF. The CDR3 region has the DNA TGTGCCAGCAGCCCCTGGGCTAGCGGGGGGTCAGATACGCAGTATTTT.

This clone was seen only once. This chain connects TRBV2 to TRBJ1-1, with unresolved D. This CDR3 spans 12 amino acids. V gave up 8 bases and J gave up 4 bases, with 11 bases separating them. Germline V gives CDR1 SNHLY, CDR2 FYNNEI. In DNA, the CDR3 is TGTGCCAGCGGCCGGGGTCGCACTGAAGCTTTCTTT. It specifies CASGRGRTEAFF.

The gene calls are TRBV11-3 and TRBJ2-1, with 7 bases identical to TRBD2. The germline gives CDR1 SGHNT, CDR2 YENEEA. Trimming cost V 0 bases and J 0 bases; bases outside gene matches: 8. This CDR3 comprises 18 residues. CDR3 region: CASSLEAAGGSSYNEQFF. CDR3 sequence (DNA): TGTGCCAGCAGCTTAGAGGCAGCGGGCGGGAGCTCCTACAATGAGCAGTTCTTC.

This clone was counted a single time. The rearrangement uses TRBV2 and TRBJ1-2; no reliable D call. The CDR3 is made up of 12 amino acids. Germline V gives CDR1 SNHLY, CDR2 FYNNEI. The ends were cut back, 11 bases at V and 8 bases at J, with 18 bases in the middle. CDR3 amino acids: CAGRAVVGGYTF. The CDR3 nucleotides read TGTGCCGGACGTGCTGTAGTCGGAGGCTACACCTTC.

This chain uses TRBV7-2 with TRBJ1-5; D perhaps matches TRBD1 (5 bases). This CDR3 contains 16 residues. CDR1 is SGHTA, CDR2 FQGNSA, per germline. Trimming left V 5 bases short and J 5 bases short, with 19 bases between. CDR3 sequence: CASSPPGAGQYQPQHF. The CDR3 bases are TGTGCCAGCAGCCCCCCCGGGGCAGGTCAATATCAGCCCCAGCATTTT.

The DNA of the CDR3 is TGTGCCAGCAGCTTAAAGCAGGGGGAGTCTCCCGGGGAGCTGTTTTTT. Protein sequence: CASSLKQGESPGELFF. The chain links TRBV7-8 to TRBJ2-2, with 7 bases identical to TRBD1. This CDR3 region has 16 residues. Germline V CDR1 and CDR2: SGHVS, FQNEAQ. V lost 2 bases to trimming and J lost 6 bases; unmatched junction nucleotides: 9.

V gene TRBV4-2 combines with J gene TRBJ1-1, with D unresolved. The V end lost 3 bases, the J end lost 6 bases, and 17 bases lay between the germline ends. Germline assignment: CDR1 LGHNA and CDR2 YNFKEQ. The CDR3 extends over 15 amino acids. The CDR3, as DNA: TGTGCCAGCAGCCACGTAACAAAAAGCCCCCCTGAAGCTTTCTTT. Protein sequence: CASSHVTKSPPEAFF.

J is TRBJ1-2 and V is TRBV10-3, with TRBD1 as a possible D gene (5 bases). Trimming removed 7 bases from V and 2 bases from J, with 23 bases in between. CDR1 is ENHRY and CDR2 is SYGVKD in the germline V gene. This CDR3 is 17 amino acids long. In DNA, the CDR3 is TGTGCCATCACAGTAGACCCGACAGCCGCCCAGAACTATGGCTACACCTTC. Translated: CAITVDPTAAQNYGYTF.

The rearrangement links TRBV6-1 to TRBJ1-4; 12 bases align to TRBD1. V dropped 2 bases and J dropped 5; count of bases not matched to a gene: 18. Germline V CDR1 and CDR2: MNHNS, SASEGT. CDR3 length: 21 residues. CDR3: CASSESLVGTGGVGPNEKLFF. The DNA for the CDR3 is TGTGCCAGCAGTGAATCCCTGGTGGGGACAGGGGGCGTAGGGCCGAATGAAAAACTGTTTTTT.

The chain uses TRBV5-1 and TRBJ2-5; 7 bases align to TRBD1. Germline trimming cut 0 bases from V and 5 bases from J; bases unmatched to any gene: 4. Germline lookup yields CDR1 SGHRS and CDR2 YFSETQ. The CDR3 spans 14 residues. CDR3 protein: CASSLEGAGETQYF. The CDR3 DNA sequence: TGCGCCAGCAGCTTGGAGGGGGCTGGGGAGACCCAGTACTTC.

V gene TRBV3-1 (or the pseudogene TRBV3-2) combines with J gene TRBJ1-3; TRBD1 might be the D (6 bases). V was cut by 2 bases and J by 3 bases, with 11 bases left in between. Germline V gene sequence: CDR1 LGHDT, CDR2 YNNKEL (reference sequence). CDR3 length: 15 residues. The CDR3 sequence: CASSQRGARGNTIYF. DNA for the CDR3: TGTGCCAGCAGCCAAAGGGGGGCTCGTGGAAACACCATATATTTT.

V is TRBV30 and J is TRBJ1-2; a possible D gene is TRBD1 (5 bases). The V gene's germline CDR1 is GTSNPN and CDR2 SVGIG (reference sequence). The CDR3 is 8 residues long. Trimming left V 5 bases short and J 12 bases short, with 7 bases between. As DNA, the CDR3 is TGTGCCTGGGGGGACCACACCTTC. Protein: CAWGDHTF.

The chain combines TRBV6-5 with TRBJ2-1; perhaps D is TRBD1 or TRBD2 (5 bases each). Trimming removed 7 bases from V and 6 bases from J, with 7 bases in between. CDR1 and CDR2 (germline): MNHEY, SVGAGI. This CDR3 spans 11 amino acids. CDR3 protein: CASMRGNEQFF. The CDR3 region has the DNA TGTGCCAGCATGAGGGGCAATGAGCAGTTCTTC.

In DNA form, the CDR3 reads TGTGCCAGCACCCTCACCTCCATGAACACTGAAGCTTTCTTT. Its protein is CASTLTSMNTEAFF. The rearrangement uses TRBV5-5 and TRBJ1-1; no firm D call. Trimming removed 6 bases from V and 0 bases from J, with 12 bases in between. The CDR3 is 14 amino acids. Germline V CDR1 and CDR2: SGHKS, YYEKEE (reference sequence).

CDR3 nucleotide sequence: TGTGCCAGCAGTTACTTGGGACAGGGGGGCTCACCCCTCCACTTT. It yields the protein CASSYLGQGGSPLHF. J is TRBJ1-6 and V is TRBV6-5; 11 bases are shared with TRBD1. The germline V gene encodes CDR1 MNHEY and CDR2 SVGAGI. This CDR3 is 15 amino acids long. V lost 1 base to trimming and J lost 10 bases; unmatched junction nucleotides: 3.

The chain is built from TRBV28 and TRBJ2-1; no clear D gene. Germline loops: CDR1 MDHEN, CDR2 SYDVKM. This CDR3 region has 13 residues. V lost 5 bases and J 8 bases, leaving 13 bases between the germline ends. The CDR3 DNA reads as TGTGCCAGCAGTCCCTTGATGCGCGATGAGCAGTTCTTC. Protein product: CASSPLMRDEQFF.

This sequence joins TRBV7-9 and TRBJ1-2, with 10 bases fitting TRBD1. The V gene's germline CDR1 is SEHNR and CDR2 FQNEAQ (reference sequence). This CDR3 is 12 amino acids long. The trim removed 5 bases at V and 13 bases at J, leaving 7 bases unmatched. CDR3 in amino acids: CASSQRQGAPTF. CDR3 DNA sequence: TGTGCCAGCAGCCAAAGACAGGGGGCGCCCACCTTC.

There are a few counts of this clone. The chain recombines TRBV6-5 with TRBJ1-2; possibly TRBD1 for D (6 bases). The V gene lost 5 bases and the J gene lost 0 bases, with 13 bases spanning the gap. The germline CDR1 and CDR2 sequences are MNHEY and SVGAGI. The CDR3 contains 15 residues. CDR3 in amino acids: CASSTGQFTNYGYTF. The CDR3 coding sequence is TGTGCCAGCAGTACCGGACAGTTCACTAACTATGGCTACACCTTC.

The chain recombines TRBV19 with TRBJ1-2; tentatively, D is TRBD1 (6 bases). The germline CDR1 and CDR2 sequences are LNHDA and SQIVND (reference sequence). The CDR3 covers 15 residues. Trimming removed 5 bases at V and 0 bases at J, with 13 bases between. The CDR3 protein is CASSPWDKANYGYTF. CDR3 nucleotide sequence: TGTGCCAGTAGTCCATGGGACAAGGCTAACTATGGCTACACCTTC. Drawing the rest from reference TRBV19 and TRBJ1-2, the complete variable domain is DGGITQSPKYLFRKEGQNVTLSCEQNLNHDAMYWYRQDPGQGLRLIYYSQIVNDFQKGDIAEGYSVSREKKESFPLTVTSAQKNPTAFYLCASSPWDKANYGYTFGSGTRLTVV.

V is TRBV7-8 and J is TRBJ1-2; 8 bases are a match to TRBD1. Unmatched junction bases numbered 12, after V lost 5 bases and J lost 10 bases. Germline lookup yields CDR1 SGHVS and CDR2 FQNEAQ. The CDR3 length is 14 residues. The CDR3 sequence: CASSPDRAIISYTF. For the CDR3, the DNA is TGTGCCAGCAGCCCGGACAGGGCGATTATATCCTACACCTTC.

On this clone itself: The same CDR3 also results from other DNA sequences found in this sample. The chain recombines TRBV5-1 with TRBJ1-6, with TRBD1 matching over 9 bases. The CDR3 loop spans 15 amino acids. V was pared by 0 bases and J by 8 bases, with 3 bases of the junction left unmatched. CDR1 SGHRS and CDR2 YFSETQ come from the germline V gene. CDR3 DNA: TGCGCCAGCAGCTTGGAGGGACAGGGCCATTCACCCCTCCACTTT. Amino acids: CASSLEGQGHSPLHF.

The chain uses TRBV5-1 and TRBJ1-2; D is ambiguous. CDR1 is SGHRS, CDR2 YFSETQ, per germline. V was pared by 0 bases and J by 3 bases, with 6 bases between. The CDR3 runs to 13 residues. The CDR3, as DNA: TGCGCCAGCAGCTTGGGGCAATACTATGGCTACACCTTC. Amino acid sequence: CASSLGQYYGYTF. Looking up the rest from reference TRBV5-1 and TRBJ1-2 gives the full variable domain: KAGVTQTPRYLIKTRGQQVTLSCSPISGHRSVSWYQQTPGQGLQFLFEYFSETQRNKGNFPGRFSGRQFSNSRSEMNVSTLELGDSALYLCASSLGQYYGYTFGSGTRLTVV.

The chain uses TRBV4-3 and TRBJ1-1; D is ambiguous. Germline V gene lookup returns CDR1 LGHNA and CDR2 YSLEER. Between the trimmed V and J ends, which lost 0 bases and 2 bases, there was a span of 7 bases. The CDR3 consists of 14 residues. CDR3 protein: CASSQEGTNTEAFF. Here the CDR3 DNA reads TGCGCCAGCAGCCAAGAGGGCACTAACACTGAAGCTTTCTTT.

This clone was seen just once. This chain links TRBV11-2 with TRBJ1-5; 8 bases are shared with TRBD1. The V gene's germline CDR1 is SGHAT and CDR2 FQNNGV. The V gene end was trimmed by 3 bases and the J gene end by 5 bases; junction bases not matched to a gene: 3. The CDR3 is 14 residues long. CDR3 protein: CASSFGTGDQPQHF. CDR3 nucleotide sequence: TGTGCCAGCAGCTTCGGGACAGGAGATCAGCCCCAGCATTTT. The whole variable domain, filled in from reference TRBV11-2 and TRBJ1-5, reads EAGVAQSPRYKIIEKRQSVAFWCNPISGHATLYWYQQILGQGPKLLIQFQNNGVVDDSQLPKDRFSAERLKGVDSTLKIQPAKLEDSAVYLCASSFGTGDQPQHFGDGTRLSIL.

The CDR3 DNA is TGTGCCAGCAGCCCAGACAGGGGGGAGGACTATGGCTACACCTTC. Translation: CASSPDRGEDYGYTF. This chain links TRBV5-6 with TRBJ1-2; TRBD1 matches 9 bases. Germline values: CDR1 SGHDT, CDR2 YYEEEE. This CDR3 has 15 residues. J lost 3 bases, V lost 4 bases, and 7 bases had no gene match.

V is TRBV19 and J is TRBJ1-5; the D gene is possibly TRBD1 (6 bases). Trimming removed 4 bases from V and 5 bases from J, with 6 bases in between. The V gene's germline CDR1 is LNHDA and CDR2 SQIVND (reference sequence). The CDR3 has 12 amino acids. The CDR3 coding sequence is TGTGCCAGTAGTACAGGGGATCAGCCCCAGCATTTT. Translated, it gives CASSTGDQPQHF.

This CDR3 reads CASSRGGKTEAFF. CDR3 DNA sequence: TGTGCCAGCAGTCGCGGTGGGAAGACTGAAGCTTTCTTT. The rearrangement uses TRBV11-2 and TRBJ1-1; D is ambiguous. Germline assignment: CDR1 SGHAT and CDR2 FQNNGV. V gave up 6 bases and J gave up 5 bases, with 13 bases separating them. The length of the CDR3 is 13 residues.

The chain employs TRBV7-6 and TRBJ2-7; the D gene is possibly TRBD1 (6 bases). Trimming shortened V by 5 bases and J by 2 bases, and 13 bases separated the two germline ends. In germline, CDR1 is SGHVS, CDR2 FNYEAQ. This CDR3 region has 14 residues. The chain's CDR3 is CASSARTDPYEQYF. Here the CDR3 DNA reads TGTGCCAGCAGCGCTCGGACAGACCCCTACGAGCAGTACTTC.

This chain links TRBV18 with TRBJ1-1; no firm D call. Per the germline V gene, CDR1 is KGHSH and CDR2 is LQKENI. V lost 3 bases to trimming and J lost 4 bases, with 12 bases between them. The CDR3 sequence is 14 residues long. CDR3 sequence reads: CASSPGSGVTEAFF. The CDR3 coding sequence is TGTGCCAGCTCACCCGGGTCCGGGGTCACTGAAGCTTTCTTT.

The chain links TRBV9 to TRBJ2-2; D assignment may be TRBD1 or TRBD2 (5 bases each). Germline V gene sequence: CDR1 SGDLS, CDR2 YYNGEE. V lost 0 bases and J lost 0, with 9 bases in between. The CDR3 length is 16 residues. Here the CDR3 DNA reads TGTGCCAGCAGCGTAGCCGGGACGTCGAACACCGGGGAGCTGTTTTTT. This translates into CASSVAGTSNTGELFF.

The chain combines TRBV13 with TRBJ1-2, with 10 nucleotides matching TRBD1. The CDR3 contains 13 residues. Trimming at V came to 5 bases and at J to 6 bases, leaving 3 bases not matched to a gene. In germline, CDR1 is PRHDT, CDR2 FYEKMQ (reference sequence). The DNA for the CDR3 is TGTGCCAGCAGCCGGGACAGGGGAAATGGCTACACCTTC. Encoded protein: CASSRDRGNGYTF.

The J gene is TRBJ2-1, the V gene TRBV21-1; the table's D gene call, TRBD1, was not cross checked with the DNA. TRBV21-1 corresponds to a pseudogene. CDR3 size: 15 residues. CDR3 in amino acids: CASSTQGDFYNEQFF. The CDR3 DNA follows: TGTGCCAGCAGCACACAGGGGGACTTCTACAATGAGCAGTTCTTC.